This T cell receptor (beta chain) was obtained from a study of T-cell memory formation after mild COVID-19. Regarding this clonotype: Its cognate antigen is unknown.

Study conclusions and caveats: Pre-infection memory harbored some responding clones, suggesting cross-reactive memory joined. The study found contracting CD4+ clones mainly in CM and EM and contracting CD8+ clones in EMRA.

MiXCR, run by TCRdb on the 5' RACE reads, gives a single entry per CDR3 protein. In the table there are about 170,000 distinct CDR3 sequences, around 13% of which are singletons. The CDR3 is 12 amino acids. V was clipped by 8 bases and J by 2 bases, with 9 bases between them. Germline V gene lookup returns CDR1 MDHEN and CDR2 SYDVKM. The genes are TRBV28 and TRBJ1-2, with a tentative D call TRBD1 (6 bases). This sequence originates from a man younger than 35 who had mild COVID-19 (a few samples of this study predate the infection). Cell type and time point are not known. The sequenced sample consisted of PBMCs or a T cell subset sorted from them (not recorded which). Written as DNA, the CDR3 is TGTGCCAGCGAAGACAGGAACTATGGCTACACCTTC. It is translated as CASEDRNYGYTF.